This TCR beta chain appears in the sequencing data of a study of Ad26.COV2.S vaccination and SARS-CoV-2 variants. V was shortened by 10 bases and J by 7 bases, with 13 bases between the two germline ends. The germline V gene encodes CDR1 MNHEY and CDR2 SVGAGI. The CDR3 consists of 12 residues. Libraries were prepared by immunoSEQ multiplex PCR; TCRdb keeps only in-frame clonotypes and omits some of them. The table has about 410,000 clones, more than 85% seen once. Regarding treatment: around 19 received Ad26.COV2.S at low or high dose, single or two shots; roughly five received placebo; per-sample allocation not given. Samples were taken on day 63 after the first vaccine or placebo injection.

Material: peripheral blood, obtained in a trial of Ad26.COV2.S vaccine versus placebo. This receptor was obtained from a person between 18 and 65 years old who received the Ad26.COV2.S COVID-19 vaccine or a placebo. The chain joins TRBV6-5 to TRBJ2-2; tentatively, D is TRBD2 (5 bases). The CDR3, as DNA: TGTGCCATAAAACGGGGTGTCGGGGAGCTGTTTTTT. Residues: CAIKRGVGELFF.